A selection of T cell receptor beta chains follows, all from one sample in a study of cytomegalovirus exposure and HLA in healthy donors. Only in-frame clones appear in the TCRdb table, and some are missing; sequencing was by immunoSEQ multiplex PCR. The table has roughly 98,000 clones, around 85% seen once; the top ten hold 3.9%. The sample comprised PBMCs. The source is a woman between 25 and 40 years old in good health and CMV-seronegative. CDR3s include the opening cysteine and the closing phenylalanine or tryptophan. D genes are given only for firm matches. Clone size is given for some rows only: seen once, a few or many times, or a class if the clone is expanded.

j_call: TRBJ2-5; v_call: TRBV27; d_call: .; clone_size: .; cdr3_aa: CASSLSRRFQETQYF; cdr3_nt: TGTGCCAGCAGTTTATCGCGTAGATTTCAAGAGACCCAGTACTTC
j_call: TRBJ1-2; v_call: TRBV28; d_call: TRBD1; clone_size: .; cdr3_aa: CASSFTTGGKNYGYTF; cdr3_nt: TGTGCCAGCAGTTTCACCACAGGGGGCAAGAACTATGGCTACACCTTC
j_call: TRBJ1-2; v_call: TRBV25-1; d_call: .; clone_size: .; cdr3_aa: CASSEGWENYGYTF; cdr3_nt: TGTGCCAGCAGTGAAGGATGGGAGAACTATGGCTACACCTTC
j_call: TRBJ2-5; v_call: TRBV27; d_call: .; clone_size: .; cdr3_aa: CASSSETQYF; cdr3_nt: TGTGCCAGCAGTTCGGAGACCCAGTACTTC
j_call: TRBJ1-1; v_call: TRBV7-9; d_call: .; clone_size: .; cdr3_aa: CASSLGAPREAFF; cdr3_nt: TGTGCCAGCAGCTTGGGAGCGCCTCGAGAAGCTTTCTTT
j_call: TRBJ1-5; v_call: TRBV7-9; d_call: .; clone_size: .; cdr3_aa: CASSYSLDQPQHF; cdr3_nt: TGTGCCAGCAGCTACTCGCTGGATCAGCCCCAGCATTTT
j_call: TRBJ2-3; v_call: TRBV5-1; d_call: .; clone_size: .; cdr3_aa: CASSPMRVSTDTQYF; cdr3_nt: TGCGCCAGCAGCCCTATGAGGGTCAGCACAGATACGCAGTATTTT
j_call: TRBJ2-2; v_call: TRBV6-5; d_call: TRBD2; clone_size: .; cdr3_aa: CASSYLREVGPGELFF; cdr3_nt: TGTGCCAGCAGTTACCTTCGGGAGGTCGGGCCCGGGGAGCTGTTTTTT
j_call: TRBJ1-1; v_call: TRBV6-5; d_call: .; clone_size: .; cdr3_aa: CASSYRVEAEAFF; cdr3_nt: TGTGCCAGCAGTTACAGGGTGGAGGCTGAAGCTTTCTTT
j_call: TRBJ2-7; v_call: TRBV19; d_call: TRBD1; clone_size: .; cdr3_aa: CASRADRGEQYF; cdr3_nt: TGTGCCAGTAGGGCGGACAGGGGCGAGCAGTACTTC
j_call: TRBJ1-4; v_call: TRBV9; d_call: .; clone_size: .; cdr3_aa: CASTKSTGNEKLFF; cdr3_nt: TGTGCCAGCACGAAATCGACTGGAAATGAAAAACTGTTTTTT
j_call: TRBJ1-2; v_call: TRBV10-3; d_call: TRBD1; clone_size: .; cdr3_aa: CAISTGTGTPGMFF; cdr3_nt: TGTGCCATCAGTACAGGGACAGGGACACCTGGTATGTTCTTC
j_call: TRBJ1-2; v_call: TRBV7-9; d_call: .; clone_size: .; cdr3_aa: CASSSPERPEDYGYTF; cdr3_nt: TGTGCCAGCAGCTCTCCGGAACGGCCCGAGGACTATGGCTACACCTTC
j_call: TRBJ2-1; v_call: TRBV11-2; d_call: .; clone_size: .; cdr3_aa: CASSFSPLGHNEQFF; cdr3_nt: TGTGCCAGCAGCTTCTCCCCCCTGGGCCACAATGAGCAGTTCTTC
j_call: TRBJ1-2; v_call: TRBV9; d_call: TRBD1; clone_size: once; cdr3_aa: CASSFTPGTGDGYTF; cdr3_nt: TGTGCCAGCAGCTTTACACCCGGGACAGGGGACGGCTACACCTTC
j_call: TRBJ2-1; v_call: TRBV2; d_call: TRBD1; clone_size: .; cdr3_aa: CASSSGTGSYEQFF; cdr3_nt: TGTGCCAGCAGCTCCGGGACAGGGTCGTATGAGCAGTTCTTC
j_call: TRBJ2-5; v_call: TRBV28; d_call: .; clone_size: .; cdr3_aa: CASSYGASGGETQYF; cdr3_nt: TGTGCCAGCAGTTACGGCGCGAGCGGTGGGGAGACCCAGTACTTC
j_call: TRBJ1-5; v_call: TRBV11-2; d_call: .; clone_size: .; cdr3_aa: CASSLDGDSNQPQHF; cdr3_nt: TGTGCCAGCAGCTTAGACGGGGATAGCAATCAGCCCCAGCATTTT
j_call: TRBJ2-5; v_call: TRBV6-1; d_call: .; clone_size: .; cdr3_aa: CASSESIGGTQETQYF; cdr3_nt: TGTGCCAGCAGTGAATCAATCGGAGGGACCCAAGAGACCCAGTACTTC
j_call: TRBJ2-1; v_call: TRBV7-7; d_call: TRBD2; clone_size: .; cdr3_aa: CASSLRTSSYNEQFF; cdr3_nt: TGTGCTAGCAGCTTACGGACTAGCTCCTACAATGAGCAGTTCTTC
j_call: TRBJ2-1; v_call: TRBV5-1; d_call: TRBD2; clone_size: once; cdr3_aa: CASSLALAGAYNEQFF; cdr3_nt: TGCGCCAGCAGCTTGGCACTAGCGGGAGCCTACAATGAGCAGTTCTTC
j_call: TRBJ2-2; v_call: TRBV6-7; d_call: TRBD1; clone_size: .; cdr3_aa: CASSSGGQGLSGELFF; cdr3_nt: TGTGCCAGCAGTTCGGGGGGACAGGGGTTATCCGGGGAGCTGTTTTTT
j_call: TRBJ1-4; v_call: TRBV28; d_call: TRBD1; clone_size: .; cdr3_aa: CASSPRGTVDEKLFF; cdr3_nt: TGTGCCAGCAGCCCTCGGGGGACAGTTGATGAAAAACTGTTTTTT
j_call: TRBJ2-7; v_call: TRBV2; d_call: .; clone_size: .; cdr3_aa: CASREEALSYEQYF; cdr3_nt: TGTGCCAGCAGGGAGGAGGCGCTTTCCTACGAGCAGTACTTC
j_call: TRBJ2-7; v_call: TRBV2; d_call: TRBD2; clone_size: .; cdr3_aa: CASSASGGPYEQYF; cdr3_nt: TGTGCCAGCAGTGCTAGCGGGGGTCCCTACGAGCAGTACTTC
j_call: TRBJ2-4; v_call: TRBV2; d_call: .; clone_size: .; cdr3_aa: CASSEGQGLNIQYF; cdr3_nt: TGTGCCAGCAGTGAAGGTCAGGGACTGAACATTCAGTACTTC
j_call: TRBJ2-1; v_call: TRBV7-3; d_call: TRBD2; clone_size: .; cdr3_aa: CASSPAGGPGGEQFF; cdr3_nt: TGTGCCAGCAGCCCAGCGGGGGGCCCCGGCGGGGAGCAGTTCTTC
j_call: TRBJ1-1; v_call: TRBV19; d_call: TRBD1; clone_size: .; cdr3_aa: CASSRRPSGGRAEAFF; cdr3_nt: TGTGCCAGTAGCCGAAGACCATCAGGGGGCCGCGCTGAAGCTTTCTTT
j_call: TRBJ2-3; v_call: TRBV9; d_call: TRBD1; clone_size: .; cdr3_aa: CASSVDRGLDTQYF; cdr3_nt: TGTGCCAGCAGCGTCGACAGGGGGTTGGATACGCAGTATTTT
j_call: TRBJ2-3; v_call: TRBV10-3; d_call: TRBD2; clone_size: .; cdr3_aa: CAISRGVSTDTQYF; cdr3_nt: TGTGCCATCAGCCGGGGGGTTTCCACAGATACGCAGTATTTT
j_call: TRBJ1-4; v_call: TRBV28; d_call: TRBD1; clone_size: .; cdr3_aa: CASRGQGDSSPFF; cdr3_nt: TGTGCCAGCAGGGGACAGGGAGATTCATCCCCGTTTTTT
j_call: TRBJ2-7; v_call: TRBV5-1; d_call: TRBD1; clone_size: .; cdr3_aa: CASSPGQIFYEQYF; cdr3_nt: TGCGCCAGCTCTCCGGGACAGATATTCTACGAGCAGTACTTC
j_call: TRBJ1-3; v_call: TRBV5-1; d_call: .; clone_size: few; cdr3_aa: CASSSTASGNTIYF; cdr3_nt: TGCGCCAGCAGCTCGACAGCTTCTGGAAACACCATATATTTT
j_call: TRBJ1-1; v_call: TRBV6-6; d_call: .; clone_size: once; cdr3_aa: CATLWRIDDTEAFF; cdr3_nt: TGTGCCACTCTATGGAGGATTGATGACACTGAAGCTTTCTTT
j_call: TRBJ1-1; v_call: TRBV19; d_call: .; clone_size: .; cdr3_aa: CASKFGGLNTEAFF; cdr3_nt: TGTGCCAGTAAATTCGGGGGGCTGAACACTGAAGCTTTCTTT
j_call: TRBJ2-5; v_call: TRBV28; d_call: TRBD1; clone_size: .; cdr3_aa: CASWRTGGEETQYF; cdr3_nt: TGTGCCAGCTGGCGGACAGGAGGCGAAGAGACCCAGTACTTC
j_call: TRBJ1-1; v_call: TRBV5-4; d_call: .; clone_size: .; cdr3_aa: CASSPPPGRTNTEAFF; cdr3_nt: TGTGCCAGCAGCCCTCCCCCAGGACGGACTAACACTGAAGCTTTCTTT
j_call: TRBJ2-3; v_call: TRBV7-3; d_call: .; clone_size: .; cdr3_aa: CASSLTGGTDTQYF; cdr3_nt: TGTGCCAGCAGCTTAACAGGAGGCACAGATACGCAGTATTTT
j_call: TRBJ1-5; v_call: TRBV28; d_call: .; clone_size: .; cdr3_aa: CASSTGGSVQPQHF; cdr3_nt: TGTGCCAGCAGTACGGGGGGCAGCGTGCAGCCCCAGCATTTT
j_call: TRBJ2-7; v_call: TRBV5-5; d_call: .; clone_size: .; cdr3_aa: CASSLHSVTYEQYF; cdr3_nt: TGTGCCAGCAGCTTGCATTCGGTTACCTACGAGCAGTACTTC
j_call: TRBJ2-3; v_call: TRBV5-1; d_call: TRBD2; clone_size: .; cdr3_aa: CASSPGLAGVTQYF; cdr3_nt: TGCGCCAGCAGCCCGGGACTAGCGGGAGTTACGCAGTATTTT
j_call: TRBJ2-6; v_call: TRBV18; d_call: TRBD1; clone_size: .; cdr3_aa: CASSPLGVGQIASGANVLTF; cdr3_nt: TGTGCCAGCTCACCTTTGGGCGTGGGACAGATCGCCTCTGGGGCCAACGTCCTGACTTTC
j_call: TRBJ2-3; v_call: TRBV10-3; d_call: .; clone_size: .; cdr3_aa: CAILGSSGGADTQYF; cdr3_nt: TGTGCCATCCTGGGCTCCTCCGGAGGGGCAGATACGCAGTATTTT
j_call: TRBJ2-2; v_call: TRBV11-2; d_call: .; clone_size: .; cdr3_aa: CASSLDVTRGATGELFF; cdr3_nt: TGTGCCAGCAGCTTAGACGTGACTAGAGGGGCCACCGGGGAGCTGTTTTTT
j_call: TRBJ1-2; v_call: TRBV6-5; d_call: .; clone_size: .; cdr3_aa: CASSYGARPYGYTF; cdr3_nt: TGTGCCAGCAGTTATGGGGCCCGACCCTATGGCTACACCTTC
j_call: TRBJ2-7; v_call: TRBV7-2; d_call: TRBD1; clone_size: once; cdr3_aa: CASSFTGGSYEQYF; cdr3_nt: TGTGCCAGCAGCTTCACAGGGGGCTCCTACGAGCAGTACTTC
j_call: TRBJ2-5; v_call: TRBV29-1; d_call: .; clone_size: .; cdr3_aa: CSVGGSSSQETQYF; cdr3_nt: TGCAGCGTTGGCGGCAGCTCTTCTCAAGAGACCCAGTACTTC
j_call: TRBJ1-1; v_call: TRBV6-5; d_call: TRBD1; clone_size: .; cdr3_aa: CASREGTALGTEAFF; cdr3_nt: TGTGCCAGCAGGGAGGGGACAGCCTTGGGCACTGAAGCTTTCTTT
j_call: TRBJ2-3; v_call: TRBV2; d_call: .; clone_size: .; cdr3_aa: CASSVDPRGGTQYF; cdr3_nt: TGTGCCAGCAGTGTAGACCCCCGCGGAGGTACGCAGTATTTT
j_call: TRBJ1-5; v_call: TRBV27; d_call: .; clone_size: .; cdr3_aa: CASSSRRNQPQHF; cdr3_nt: TGTGCCAGCAGTTCGAGGAGAAATCAGCCCCAGCATTTT
j_call: TRBJ1-6; v_call: TRBV5-1; d_call: .; clone_size: .; cdr3_aa: CASSLDRVVSPLHF; cdr3_nt: TGCGCCAGCAGCTTGGACAGGGTCGTGTCACCCCTCCACTTT
j_call: TRBJ1-1; v_call: TRBV9; d_call: TRBD1; clone_size: .; cdr3_aa: CASSPRTGGEAFF; cdr3_nt: TGTGCCAGCAGCCCACGGACAGGGGGAGAGGCTTTCTTT